The T cell receptor (beta chain) described here comes from a study of blood T cells in healthy people across ages. General study points: The study lacked donor CMV status, which possibly confounded expanded clonotype changes.

The table lists this clonotype with a few counts. Its antigen is unidentified. Compared with germline, one end of the junction differs, possibly owing to a read error. This CDR3 has 11 amino acids. Germline CDR1 and CDR2: SGHAT and FQNNGV. A sample-barcoded 5' primer and a J-beta primer mix were used in a second PCR of roughly 6 to 11 cycles. TCRdb passed the 5' RACE reads through MiXCR, listing each CDR3 protein once. The sample records roughly 1,500,000 distinct CDR3 sequences, 30% to 40% being singletons. The J gene is TRBJ2-7, the V gene TRBV11-2; D unresolved. The sequencing sample was made of blood. The receptor was isolated from a woman aged 25 to 39 in good health. CDR3 coding DNA: TGTGTCAGCAGCGTCAGTTACGAGCAGTACTTC. Residues: CVSSVSYEQYF.